These T cell receptor beta chains were read from a single sample in a study of T cell responses to AZD1222 COVID-19 vaccine. Repertoires were generated with immunoSEQ multiplex PCR, while TCRdb's copy carries only in-frame clones and drops some. This sample has about 100,000 clones, with approximately 93% found just once. The source was peripheral blood, collected on day 0 of AZD1222 vaccination. The receptors here all came from an adult in good health. The CDR3 runs from the conserved cysteine through the conserved F or W. D genes are given only for firm matches. Only some rows state a clone size, as once, few, many or a class for expanded clones.

clone_size	d_call	v_call	j_call	cdr3_nt	cdr3_aa
NA	NA	TRBV21-1	TRBJ2-6	TGTGCCAGCAGCAAAGTGGGAGGGACTGGGGCCAACGTCCTGACTTTC	CASSKVGGTGANVLTF
NA	TRBD1	TRBV7-3	TRBJ2-5	TGTGCCAGCAGCTTACGTGTGGGACAGGGGATAGAGACCCAGTACTTC	CASSLRVGQGIETQYF
NA	TRBD1	TRBV18	TRBJ1-2	TGTGCCAGCTCCACCGGGGACAGCGCGGCCTATGGCTACACCTTC	CASSTGDSAAYGYTF
NA	NA	TRBV6-5	TRBJ1-3	TGTGCCAGCAGTTACTCTTCGGGGAGCTCTGGAAACACCATATATTTT	CASSYSSGSSGNTIYF
NA	NA	TRBV24-1	TRBJ1-5	TGTGCCACCAGTCGTGGGGGGGAGGGCAATCAGCCCCAGCATTTT	CATSRGGEGNQPQHF
NA	NA	TRBV6-1	TRBJ2-7	TGTGCCAGCAGCCAACTATACGAGCAGTACTTC	CASSQLYEQYF
NA	TRBD2	TRBV4-1	TRBJ2-4	TGCGCCAGCAGCCAAGGGCCTCAAGTGAGCGGGGACATTCAGTACTTC	CASSQGPQVSGDIQYF
once	NA	TRBV27	TRBJ2-1	TGTGCCAGCAGTTCTGGCGACTACAATGAGCAGTTCTTC	CASSSGDYNEQFF
NA	TRBD1	TRBV9	TRBJ1-2	TGTGCCAGCAGCACGAGACAGGGCCCCTCCAATGGCTACACCTTC	CASSTRQGPSNGYTF
NA	NA	TRBV4-1	TRBJ2-1	TGCGCCAGCAGCCAAGTCGGTTTTGGCTTAGGGGTTGAGCAGTTCTTC	CASSQVGFGLGVEQFF
NA	NA	TRBV28	TRBJ2-7	TGTGCCAGCAGTACACTCTTGGGAGGGGGCTCCTACGAGCAGTACTTC	CASSTLLGGGSYEQYF
NA	NA	TRBV18	TRBJ1-5	TGTGCCAGCTCACTTGACGGAAGCAATCAGCCCCAGCATTTT	CASSLDGSNQPQHF
NA	NA	TRBV6-2/TRBV6-3	TRBJ2-1	TGTGCCAGCAGTTGGGCCTGGGGCAATGAGCAGTTCTTC	CASSWAWGNEQFF
once	NA	TRBV2	TRBJ1-1	TGTGCCAGCAGTGAAGCCCGGGGCCGGGGAGGGGAAGCTTTCTTT	CASSEARGRGGEAFF
NA	NA	TRBV5-4	TRBJ2-7	TGTGCCAGCAGCAGCCAAGGGAACGAGCAGTACTTC	CASSSQGNEQYF
NA	NA	TRBV7-2	TRBJ1-5	TGTGCCAGCAGCTCACAGGGTTTCACTCAGCCCCAGCATTTT	CASSSQGFTQPQHF
once	TRBD1	TRBV5-1	TRBJ1-2	TGCGCCAGCAGCTTGTGGGGAACGGACAGGGGCACCTTC	CASSLWGTDRGTF
NA	NA	TRBV4-2	TRBJ2-7	TGTGCCAGCAGCCAAGCCCACACCCCGGGACAAAACTACGAGCAGTACTTC	CASSQAHTPGQNYEQYF
NA	NA	TRBV10-3	TRBJ1-5	TGTGCCATCTCAGAACGGGGGGAAGGTAGCAATCAGCCCCAGCATTTT	CAISERGEGSNQPQHF
NA	NA	TRBV11-3	TRBJ2-7	TGTGCCAGCAGCTTAGGGGCGTACGAGCAGTACTTC	CASSLGAYEQYF
NA	NA	TRBV9	TRBJ1-6	TGTGCCAGCAGCGTGGGACACTCGAAAGATAATTCACCCCTCCACTTT	CASSVGHSKDNSPLHF
NA	NA	TRBV11-3	TRBJ2-1	TGTGCCAGCTCCATGTTAAGAAGCTCCTACAATGAGCAGTTCTTC	CASSMLRSSYNEQFF
NA	NA	TRBV7-2	TRBJ2-1	TGTGCCAGCAACTACGAGAGCTTAACTAGCTACAATGAGCAGTTCTTC	CASNYESLTSYNEQFF
NA	TRBD1	TRBV6-5	TRBJ1-3	TGTGCCAGCATCGGTAAACAGGGGGTCGGAGACACCATATATTTT	CASIGKQGVGDTIYF
NA	TRBD1	TRBV19	TRBJ1-4	TGTGCCAGTAGTATGTGGACAGGGAATGAAAAACTGTTTTTT	CASSMWTGNEKLFF
NA	NA	TRBV29-1	TRBJ1-1	TGCAGCGCATGGACAGCAATGAACACTGAAGCTTTCTTT	CSAWTAMNTEAFF
NA	NA	TRBV29-1	TRBJ1-2	TGCAGCGTTGGAGGGGCATACGGGGGGGACTATGGCTACACCTTC	CSVGGAYGGDYGYTF
NA	NA	TRBV7-2	TRBJ1-1	TGTGCCAGCAGCTTAGGATCTGGGAACACTGAAGCTTTCTTT	CASSLGSGNTEAFF
NA	NA	TRBV21-1	TRBJ1-2	TGTGCCAGCAGCAATAGTACCCCTAACTATGGCTACACCTTC	CASSNSTPNYGYTF
NA	NA	TRBV9	TRBJ2-7	TGTGCCAGCAGCGTAGCCCAAGTCCCCCACGAGCAGTACTTC	CASSVAQVPHEQYF
NA	TRBD1	TRBV15	TRBJ2-7	TGTGCCACCAGCAGAAAGATACTGGCAGGGGGCGACGAGCAGTACTTC	CATSRKILAGGDEQYF
once	NA	TRBV6-1	TRBJ1-5	TGTGCCAGCAGTGAAGGTGGGGGCGGCGCGGCTCAGCCCCAGCATTTT	CASSEGGGGAAQPQHF